One and the same sample provided the 2 T cell receptor beta chains below, sequenced in a study of blood T cell repertoires in COVID-19. Profiling relied on immunoSEQ multiplex PCR, and the TCRdb table lists in-frame clones only, not all of them. This table holds 85,000 to 100,000 clones, around 81% found once. The specimen was peripheral blood. These receptors were collected from a man between 50 and 59 years old who had recovered from COVID-19.

This chain links TRBV4-2 with TRBJ2-5; TRBD2 is a possible D gene (6 bases). This CDR3 contains 14 residues. CDR1 and CDR2 (germline): LGHNA, YNFKEQ. Trimming took off 2 bases at V and 5 bases at J, with 12 bases between the two ends. The CDR3 is CASSQQTSRETQYF. CDR3 bases: TGTGCCAGCAGCCAACAAACTAGCAGGGAGACCCAGTACTTC.

This clone occurred a few times. This chain uses TRBV30 with TRBJ2-2, with 7 nucleotides matching TRBD1. Germline-derived CDR1 and CDR2 are GTSNPN and SVGIG (reference sequence). V lost 4 bases to trimming and J lost 5 bases; unmatched junction nucleotides: 7. CDR3 length: 14 amino acids. The CDR3 loop is CAWTDRVETGELFF. The CDR3 DNA sequence: TGTGCCTGGACCGACAGGGTTGAGACCGGGGAGCTGTTTTTT.